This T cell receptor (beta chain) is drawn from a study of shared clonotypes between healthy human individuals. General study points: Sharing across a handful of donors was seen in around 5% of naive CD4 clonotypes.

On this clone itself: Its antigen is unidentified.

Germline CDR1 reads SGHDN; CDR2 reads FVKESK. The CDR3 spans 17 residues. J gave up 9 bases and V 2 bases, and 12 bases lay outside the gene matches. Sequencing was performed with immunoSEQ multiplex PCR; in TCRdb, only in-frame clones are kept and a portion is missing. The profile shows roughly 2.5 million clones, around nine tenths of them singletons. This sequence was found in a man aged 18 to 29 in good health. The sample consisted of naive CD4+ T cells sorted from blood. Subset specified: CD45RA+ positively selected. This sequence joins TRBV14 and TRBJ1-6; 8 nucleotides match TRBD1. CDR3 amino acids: CASSQRLPGQASSPLHF. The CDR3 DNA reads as TGTGCCAGCAGCCAACGACTCCCGGGACAGGCGAGTTCACCCCTCCACTTT.